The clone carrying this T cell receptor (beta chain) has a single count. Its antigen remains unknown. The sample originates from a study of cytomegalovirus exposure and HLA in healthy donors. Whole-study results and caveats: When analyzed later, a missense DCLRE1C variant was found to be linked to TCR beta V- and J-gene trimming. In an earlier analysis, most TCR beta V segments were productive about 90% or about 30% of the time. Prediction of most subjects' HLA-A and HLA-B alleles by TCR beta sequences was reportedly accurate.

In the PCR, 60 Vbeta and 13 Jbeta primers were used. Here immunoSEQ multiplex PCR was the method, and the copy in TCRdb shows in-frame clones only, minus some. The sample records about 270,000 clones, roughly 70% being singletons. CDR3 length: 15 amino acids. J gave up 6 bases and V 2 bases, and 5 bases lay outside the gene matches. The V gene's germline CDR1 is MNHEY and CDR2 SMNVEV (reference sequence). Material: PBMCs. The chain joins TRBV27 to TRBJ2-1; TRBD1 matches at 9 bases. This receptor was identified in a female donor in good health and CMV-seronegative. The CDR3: CASSLEGQGSNEQFF. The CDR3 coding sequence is TGTGCCAGCAGTTTAGAGGGACAGGGTTCCAATGAGCAGTTCTTC.